This note documents a single T cell receptor beta chain sequence. The sample belongs to a study of blood T cell repertoires in COVID-19. Turning to the study itself: There were acute and convalescent COVID-19 samples, and they came from the United States, Italy and Spain. The cDNA or gDNA used as material had been derived from T cells, B-cell-depleted T cells, or PBMCs.

In the original workflow: For nucleated cells, counts were estimated from reference gene primer amplification. Method: immunoSEQ multiplex PCR; TCRdb's copy keeps in-frame clones and lacks some. That table supplies the V and J calls and clone size; D and trimming were determined from the DNA. Here the sample spans approximately 320,000 clones, around 85% being singletons. The germline gives CDR1 SNHLY, CDR2 FYNNEI. The CDR3 runs to 15 residues. V gave up 6 bases and J gave up 1 base, with 14 bases separating them. The sequence came from a human donor in a cohort sampled during active COVID-19. The sample taken for sequencing was peripheral blood. This sequence joins TRBV2 and TRBJ2-3, with D possibly TRBD1 on 5 matching bases. The CDR3 is CASRAGLVGTDTQYF. CDR3 nucleotides: TGTGCCAGCAGAGCAGGGTTGGTAGGCACAGATACGCAGTATTTT.